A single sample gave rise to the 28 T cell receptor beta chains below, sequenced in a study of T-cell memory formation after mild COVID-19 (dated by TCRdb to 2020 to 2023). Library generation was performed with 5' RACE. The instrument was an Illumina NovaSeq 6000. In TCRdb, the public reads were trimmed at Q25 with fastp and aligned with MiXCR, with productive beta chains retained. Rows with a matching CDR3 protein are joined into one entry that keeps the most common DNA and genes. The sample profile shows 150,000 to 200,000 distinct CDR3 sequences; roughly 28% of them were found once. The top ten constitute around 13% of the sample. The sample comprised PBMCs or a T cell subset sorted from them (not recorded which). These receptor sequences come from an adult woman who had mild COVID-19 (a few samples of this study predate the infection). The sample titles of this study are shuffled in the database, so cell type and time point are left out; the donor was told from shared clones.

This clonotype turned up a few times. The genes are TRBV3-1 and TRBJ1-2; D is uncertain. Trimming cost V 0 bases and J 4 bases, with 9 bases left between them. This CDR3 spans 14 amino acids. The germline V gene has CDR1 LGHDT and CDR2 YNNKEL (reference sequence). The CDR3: CASSQDLAGYGYTF. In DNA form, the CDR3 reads TGTGCCAGCAGCCAAGATCTGGCGGGCTATGGCTACACCTTC.

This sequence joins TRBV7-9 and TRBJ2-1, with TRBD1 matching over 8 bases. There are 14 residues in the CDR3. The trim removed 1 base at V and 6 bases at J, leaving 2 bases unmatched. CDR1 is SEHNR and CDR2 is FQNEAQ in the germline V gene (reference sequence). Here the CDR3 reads CASSLGTGFNEQFF. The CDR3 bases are TGTGCCAGCAGCTTAGGGACAGGGTTCAATGAGCAGTTCTTC.

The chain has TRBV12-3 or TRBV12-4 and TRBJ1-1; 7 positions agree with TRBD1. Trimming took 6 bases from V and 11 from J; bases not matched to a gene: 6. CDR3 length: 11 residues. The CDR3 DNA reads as TGTGCCAGCAGGGGAGACAGGGCGGCTTTCTTT. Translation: CASRGDRAAFF.

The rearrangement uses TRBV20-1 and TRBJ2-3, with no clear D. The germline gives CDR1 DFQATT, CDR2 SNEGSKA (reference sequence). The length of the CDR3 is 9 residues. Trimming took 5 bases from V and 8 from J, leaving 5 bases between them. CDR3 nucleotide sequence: TGCAGTGCTTTCGGTACGCAGTATTTT. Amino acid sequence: CSAFGTQYF.

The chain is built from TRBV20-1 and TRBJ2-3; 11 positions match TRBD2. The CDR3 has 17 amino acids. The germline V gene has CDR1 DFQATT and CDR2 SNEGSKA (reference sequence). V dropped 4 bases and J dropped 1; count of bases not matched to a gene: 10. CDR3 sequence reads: CSATGLTSGRGTDTQYF. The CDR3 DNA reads TGCAGTGCTACCGGCCTCACTAGCGGGAGAGGCACAGATACGCAGTATTTT.

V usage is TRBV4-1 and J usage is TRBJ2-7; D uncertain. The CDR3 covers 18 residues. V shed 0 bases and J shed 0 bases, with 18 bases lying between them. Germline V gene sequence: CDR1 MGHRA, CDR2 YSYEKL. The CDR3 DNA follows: TGCGCCAGCAGCCAAGAAGGTTGGGGTGACACCCGCTCCTACGAGCAGTACTTC. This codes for CASSQEGWGDTRSYEQYF.

CDR3 region: CASSEALGTGELFF. The CDR3 DNA reads as TGTGCCAGCAGTGAAGCGCTAGGCACCGGGGAGCTGTTTTTT. The chain employs TRBV6-1 and TRBJ2-2; the D is unclear. The CDR3 has 14 residues. The germline V gene encodes CDR1 MNHNS and CDR2 SASEGT. V gave up 0 bases and J gave up 4 bases, with 6 bases separating them.

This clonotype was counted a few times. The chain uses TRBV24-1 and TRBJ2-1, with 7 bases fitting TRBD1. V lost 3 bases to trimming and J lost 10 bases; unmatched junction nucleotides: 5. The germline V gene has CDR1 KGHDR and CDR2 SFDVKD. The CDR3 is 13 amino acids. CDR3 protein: CATSDHRGSEQFF. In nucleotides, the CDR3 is TGTGCCACCAGTGATCACAGGGGAAGCGAGCAGTTCTTC.

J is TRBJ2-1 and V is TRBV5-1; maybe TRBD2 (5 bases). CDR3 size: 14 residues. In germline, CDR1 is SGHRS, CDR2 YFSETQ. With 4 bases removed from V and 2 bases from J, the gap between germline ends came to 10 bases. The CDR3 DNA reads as TGCGCCAGCAGCGACGCGGGTCCCTACAATGAGCAGTTCTTC. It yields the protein CASSDAGPYNEQFF.

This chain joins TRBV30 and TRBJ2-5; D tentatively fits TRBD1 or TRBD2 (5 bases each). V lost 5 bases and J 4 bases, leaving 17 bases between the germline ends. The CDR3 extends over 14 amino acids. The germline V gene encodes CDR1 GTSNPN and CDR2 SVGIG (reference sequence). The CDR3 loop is CAWCFPPGRETQYF. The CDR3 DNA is TGTGCCTGGTGCTTCCCGCCAGGGAGAGAGACCCAGTACTTC.

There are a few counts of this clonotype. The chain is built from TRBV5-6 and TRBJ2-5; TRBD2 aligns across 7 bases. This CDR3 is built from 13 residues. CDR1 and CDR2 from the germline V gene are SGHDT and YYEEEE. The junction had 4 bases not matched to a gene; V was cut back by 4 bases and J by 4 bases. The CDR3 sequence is CASSRLAIETQYF. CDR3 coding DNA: TGTGCCAGCAGCCGACTAGCTATAGAGACCCAGTACTTC.

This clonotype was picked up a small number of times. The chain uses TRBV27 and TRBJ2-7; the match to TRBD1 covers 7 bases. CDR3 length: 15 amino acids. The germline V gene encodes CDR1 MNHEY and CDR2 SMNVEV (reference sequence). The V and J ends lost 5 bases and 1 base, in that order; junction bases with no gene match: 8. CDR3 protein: CASSAPGQSSYEQYF. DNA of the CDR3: TGTGCCAGCAGTGCACCGGGACAGAGTTCCTACGAGCAGTACTTC.

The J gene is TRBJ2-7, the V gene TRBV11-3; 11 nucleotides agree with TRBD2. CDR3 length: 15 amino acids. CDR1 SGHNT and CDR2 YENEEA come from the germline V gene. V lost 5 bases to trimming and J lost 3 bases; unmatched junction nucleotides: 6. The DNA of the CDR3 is TGTGCCAGCAGCCCGGGACTAGCGGTAGACTACGAGCAGTACTTC. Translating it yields CASSPGLAVDYEQYF. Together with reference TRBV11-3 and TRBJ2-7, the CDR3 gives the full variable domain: EAGVVQSPRYKIIEKKQPVAFWCNPISGHNTLYWYLQNLGQGPELLIRYENEEAVDDSQLPKDRFSAERLKGVDSTLKIQPAELGDSAVYLCASSPGLAVDYEQYFGPGTRLTVT.

The DNA of the CDR3 is TGCGCCAGCAGCCCATTATCCCCGAGCACAGATACGCAGTATTTT. This codes for CASSPLSPSTDTQYF. This chain joins TRBV5-1 and TRBJ2-3; unclear D gene. The CDR3 is made up of 15 amino acids. Germline-derived CDR1 and CDR2 are SGHRS and YFSETQ. V lost 4 bases, J lost 0 bases, and 12 bases lay in between.

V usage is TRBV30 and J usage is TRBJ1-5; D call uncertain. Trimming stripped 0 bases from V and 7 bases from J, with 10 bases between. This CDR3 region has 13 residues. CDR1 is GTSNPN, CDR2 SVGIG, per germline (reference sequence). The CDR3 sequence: CAWSVEGNQPQHF. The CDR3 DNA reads TGTGCCTGGAGTGTTGAGGGAAACCAGCCCCAGCATTTT.

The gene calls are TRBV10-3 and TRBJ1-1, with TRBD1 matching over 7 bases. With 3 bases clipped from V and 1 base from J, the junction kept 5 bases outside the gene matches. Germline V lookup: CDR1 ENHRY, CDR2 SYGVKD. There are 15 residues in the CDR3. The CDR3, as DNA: TGTGCCATCAGTGAACGGACAGGTACGAACACTGAAGCTTTCTTT. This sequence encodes CAISERTGTNTEAFF.

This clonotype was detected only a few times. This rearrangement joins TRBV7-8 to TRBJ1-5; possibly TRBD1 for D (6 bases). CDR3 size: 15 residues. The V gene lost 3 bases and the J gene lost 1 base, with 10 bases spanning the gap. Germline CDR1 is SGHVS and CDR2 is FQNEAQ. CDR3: CASSFRTVSNQPQHF. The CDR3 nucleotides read TGTGCCAGCAGCTTTAGGACAGTCAGCAATCAGCCCCAGCATTTT.

This CDR3 is CASSHRPGGSNQPQHF. DNA of the CDR3: TGTGCCAGCAGCCACAGGCCCGGAGGTAGCAATCAGCCCCAGCATTTT. The V call is TRBV3-1, the J call TRBJ1-5; D is unclear. V gave up 3 bases and J gave up 0 bases, with 12 bases separating them. Per germline, CDR1 LGHDT and CDR2 YNNKEL (reference sequence). This CDR3 region has 16 residues.

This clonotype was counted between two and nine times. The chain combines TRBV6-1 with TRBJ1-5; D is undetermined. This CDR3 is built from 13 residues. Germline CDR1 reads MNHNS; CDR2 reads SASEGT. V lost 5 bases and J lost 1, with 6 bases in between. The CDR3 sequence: CASSTESNQPQHF. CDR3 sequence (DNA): TGTGCCAGCAGTACCGAGAGCAATCAGCCCCAGCATTTT.

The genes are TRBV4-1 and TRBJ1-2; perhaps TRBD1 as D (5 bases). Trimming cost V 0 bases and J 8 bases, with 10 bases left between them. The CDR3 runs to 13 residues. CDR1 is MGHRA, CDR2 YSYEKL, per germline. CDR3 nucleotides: TGCGCCAGCAGCCAAGATGGGGCGCGGGGCTACACCTTC. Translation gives CASSQDGARGYTF.

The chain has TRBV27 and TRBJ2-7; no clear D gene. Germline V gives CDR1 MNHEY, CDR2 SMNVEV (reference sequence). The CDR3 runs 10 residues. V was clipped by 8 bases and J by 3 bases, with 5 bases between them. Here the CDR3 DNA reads TGTGCCAGCGGCAACTACGAGCAGTACTTC. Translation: CASGNYEQYF.

CDR3 region: CASSPRHPGRGTGELFF. The DNA of the CDR3 is TGTGCCAGCAGCCCTCGGCATCCGGGAAGGGGTACCGGGGAGCTGTTTTTT. J is TRBJ2-2 and V is TRBV7-3; D might be TRBD1 or TRBD2, each matching 5 bases. This CDR3 has 17 amino acids. Looked up from germline, CDR1 is SGHTA and CDR2 is FQGTGA. V was trimmed by 5 bases and J by 5 bases, leaving 21 bases between them.

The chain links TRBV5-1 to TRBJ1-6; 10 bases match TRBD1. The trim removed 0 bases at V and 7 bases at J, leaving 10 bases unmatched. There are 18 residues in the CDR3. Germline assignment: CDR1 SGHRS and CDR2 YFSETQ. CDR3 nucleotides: TGCGCCAGCAGCTTGGGATGGGGGACAGGGGAAGGCAATTCACCCCTCCACTTT. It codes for CASSLGWGTGEGNSPLHF.

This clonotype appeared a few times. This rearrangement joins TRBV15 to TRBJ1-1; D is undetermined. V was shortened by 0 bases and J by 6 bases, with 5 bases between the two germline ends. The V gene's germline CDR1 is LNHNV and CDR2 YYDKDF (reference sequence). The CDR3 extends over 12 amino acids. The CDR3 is CATSRDRPEAFF. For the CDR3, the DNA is TGTGCCACCAGCAGAGATAGGCCTGAAGCTTTCTTT.

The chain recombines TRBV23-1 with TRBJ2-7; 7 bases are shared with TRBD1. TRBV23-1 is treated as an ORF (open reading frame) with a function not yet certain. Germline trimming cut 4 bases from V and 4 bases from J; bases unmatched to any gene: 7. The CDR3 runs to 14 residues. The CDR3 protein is CASSLCQGDYEQYF. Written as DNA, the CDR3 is TGCGCCAGCAGTCTTTGTCAGGGGGATTACGAGCAGTACTTC.

CDR3: CASSVGGPETQYF. CDR3 sequence (DNA): TGTGCCAGCAGTGTAGGGGGGCCGGAGACCCAGTACTTC. V and J are TRBV25-1 and TRBJ2-5, with D perhaps given as TRBD1 or TRBD2 (6 bases each). V was trimmed by 4 bases and J by 5 bases, leaving 11 bases between them. Germline V CDR1 and CDR2: MGHDK, SYGVNS. This CDR3 spans 13 amino acids. The entire variable domain, with the rest obtained from reference TRBV25-1 and TRBJ2-5, is as follows: EADIYQTPRYLVIGTGKKITLECSQTMGHDKMYWYQQDPGMELHLIHYSYGVNSTEKGDLSSESTVSRIRTEHFPLTLESARPSHTSQYLCASSVGGPETQYFGPGTRLLVL.

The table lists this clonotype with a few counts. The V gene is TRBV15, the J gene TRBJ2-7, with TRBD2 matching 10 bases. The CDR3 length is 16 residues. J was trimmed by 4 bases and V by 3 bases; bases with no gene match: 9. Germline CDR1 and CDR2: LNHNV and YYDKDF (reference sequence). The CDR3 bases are TGTGCCACCAGCAGGAAGAGGACTAGCGGACCTTACGAGCAGTACTTC. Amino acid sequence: CATSRKRTSGPYEQYF.

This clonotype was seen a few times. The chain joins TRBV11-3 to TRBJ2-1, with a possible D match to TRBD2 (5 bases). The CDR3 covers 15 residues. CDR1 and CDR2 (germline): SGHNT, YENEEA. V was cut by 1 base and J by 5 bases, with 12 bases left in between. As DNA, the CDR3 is TGTGCCAGCAGCTTAGGGTTCGGGGTGGACAATGAGCAGTTCTTC. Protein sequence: CASSLGFGVDNEQFF.